The T cell receptor beta chain under discussion was sequenced for a study of cytomegalovirus exposure and HLA in healthy donors. Researchers ran the PCR with 60 Vbeta and 13 Jbeta primers. Clones were read by immunoSEQ multiplex PCR, and TCRdb kept only the in-frame ones, dropping some. The data contain more than 95,000 clones, about three quarters of them singletons. CDR1 is SGHVS, CDR2 FNYEAQ, per germline. Trimming cost V 0 bases and J 4 bases, with 11 bases left between them. The CDR3 runs to 15 residues. The receptor comes from a man between 25 and 39 years old in good health and CMV-seronegative. Sequenced input: PBMCs. The genes are TRBV7-6 and TRBJ2-3, with D possibly matching TRBD2 (6 bases). The CDR3 DNA is TGTGCCAGCAGCTTAGCAGGGACTCACCCAGATACGCAGTATTTT. It encodes CASSLAGTHPDTQYF.